Following are 13 T cell receptor beta chains from one sample sequenced in a study of beta chain features in type 1 diabetes. Investigators reverse transcribed all isolated RNA, so they sequenced expressed TCRB transcripts. TCRdb's table, derived via immunoSEQ multiplex PCR, lists solely in-frame clones and lacks some. Found here are around 160,000 clones, under 60% of them singletons; the top ten hold around 0.43%. The specimen was Tregs from blood. The source is a man aged 18 to 30 in good health.

This clone has a handful of counts. The J gene is TRBJ1-2, the V gene TRBV2; D is perhaps TRBD1 (6 bases). This CDR3 region has 12 residues. Germline V gene sequence: CDR1 SNHLY, CDR2 FYNNEI. Trimming cost V 4 bases and J 8 bases, with 11 bases left between them. The CDR3 nucleotides are TGTGCCAGCAGTGGGTATGGGACAGGCTACACCTTC. Amino acid sequence: CASSGYGTGYTF. Full variable domain (missing parts from reference TRBV2 and TRBJ1-2): EPEVTQTPSHQVTQMGQEVILRCVPISNHLYFYWYRQILGQKVEFLVSFYNNEISEKSEIFDDQFSVERPDGSNFTLKIRSTKLEDSAMYFCASSGYGTGYTFGSGTRLTVV.

On this clone itself: Other DNA sequences from this sample encode an identical CDR3 as well. V and J are TRBV5-1 and TRBJ2-7, with D tentatively TRBD2 (5 bases). The CDR3 spans 12 residues. CDR1 is SGHRS, CDR2 YFSETQ, per germline. The V gene lost 1 base and the J gene lost 6 bases, with 8 bases spanning the gap. The CDR3 DNA reads TGCGCCAGCAGCTTGACGGGGAGCGAGCAGTACTTC. Translating gives CASSLTGSEQYF.

This clone was counted a few times. This chain uses TRBV4-2 with TRBJ1-5; a possible D gene is TRBD1 (5 bases). The V gene's germline CDR1 is LGHNA and CDR2 YNFKEQ. The V gene lost 4 bases and the J gene lost 7 bases, with 11 bases spanning the gap. This CDR3 is 13 amino acids long. The CDR3 bases are TGTGCCAGCAGCCCTCAGGGTTGGCAGCCCCAGCATTTT. Translating gives CASSPQGWQPQHF.

The chain carries TRBV29-1 and TRBJ2-3; D ambiguous. The germline V gene encodes CDR1 SQVTM and CDR2 ANQGSEA. V lost 5 bases, J lost 2 bases, and 11 bases lay in between. The length of the CDR3 is 13 residues. DNA for the CDR3: TGCAGCGTTCGAGGCTACCTCACAGATACGCAGTATTTT. Encoded protein: CSVRGYLTDTQYF.

The chain has TRBV6-6 and TRBJ1-1, with 7 bases identical to TRBD1. The CDR3 contains 13 residues. Germline loops: CDR1 MNHNY, CDR2 SVGAGI (reference sequence). J gave up 7 bases and V 6 bases, and 8 bases lay outside the gene matches. The CDR3 is CASSPGQEGEAFF. CDR3 sequence (DNA): TGTGCCAGCAGCCCTGGACAGGAGGGTGAAGCTTTCTTT.

The genes are TRBV4-1 and TRBJ1-6; TRBD1 agrees at 9 bases. The CDR3 has 18 amino acids. V lost 4 bases, J lost 8 bases, and 15 bases stayed unmatched. Germline values: CDR1 MGHRA, CDR2 YSYEKL. The CDR3 loop is CASSRIRLGQGAYSPLHF. CDR3 in DNA: TGCGCCAGCAGCCGAATAAGGTTGGGACAGGGTGCTTATTCACCCCTCCACTTT.

The chain couples TRBV7-2 to TRBJ2-1; tentatively, D is TRBD2 (5 bases). The V end lost 5 bases, the J end lost 3 bases, and 20 bases lay between the germline ends. Germline CDR1 reads SGHTA; CDR2 reads FQGNSA. This CDR3 region has 17 residues. CDR3 amino acids: CASSPRTRRCDYNEQFF. The CDR3, as DNA: TGTGCCAGCAGCCCTCGGACTCGCCGCTGCGACTACAATGAGCAGTTCTTC.

Here the CDR3 reads CASSLDRGHTQYF. In DNA, the CDR3 is TGTGCCAGCAGCTTAGACAGGGGCCATACGCAGTATTTT. This sequence joins TRBV11-2 and TRBJ2-3, with a possible D match to TRBD1 (6 bases). In germline, CDR1 is SGHAT, CDR2 FQNNGV. The CDR3 extends over 13 amino acids. Trimming removed 0 bases at V and 7 bases at J, with 8 bases between.

V is TRBV5-1 and J is TRBJ2-6, with D maybe TRBD1 (5 bases). V was trimmed by 6 bases and J by 0 bases, leaving 10 bases between them. Germline V CDR1 and CDR2: SGHRS, YFSETQ. This CDR3 region has 15 residues. CDR3 bases: TGCGCCAGCAACCAGGGCCACTCTGGGGCCAACGTCCTGACTTTC. This gives the protein CASNQGHSGANVLTF.

This chain joins TRBV19 and TRBJ2-7; the D gene is possibly TRBD2 (6 bases). The germline CDR1 and CDR2 sequences are LNHDA and SQIVND (reference sequence). V was pared by 1 base and J by 0 bases, with 10 bases between. There are 15 residues in the CDR3. This chain's CDR3 is CASSIVGTLSYEQYF. CDR3 DNA sequence: TGTGCCAGTAGTATAGTTGGGACTCTCTCCTACGAGCAGTACTTC.

This sequence joins TRBV7-2 and TRBJ2-7; D possibly corresponds to TRBD2 (5 bases). The CDR3 spans 12 residues. With 3 bases removed from V and 7 bases from J, the gap between germline ends came to 10 bases. Per germline, CDR1 SGHTA and CDR2 FQGNSA. DNA of the CDR3: TGTGCCAGCAGCTTGTCATGGGAGGAGCAGTACTTC. Protein product: CASSLSWEEQYF.

The table lists this clone with a few counts. V is TRBV9 and J is TRBJ2-2, with D hard to call. The CDR3 has 15 residues. With 3 bases removed from V and 8 bases from J, the gap between germline ends came to 17 bases. The germline gives CDR1 SGDLS, CDR2 YYNGEE. The CDR3 region is CASSAQLDIAGELFF. CDR3 sequence (DNA): TGTGCCAGCAGCGCACAATTAGACATTGCGGGGGAGCTGTTTTTT.

CDR3: CAISRDREIYGYTF. The DNA for the CDR3 is TGTGCCATCAGTAGGGACAGGGAGATCTATGGCTACACCTTC. This chain joins TRBV10-3 and TRBJ1-2; 9 bases line up with TRBD1. CDR1 is ENHRY and CDR2 is SYGVKD in the germline V gene. Germline trimming cut 5 bases from V and 4 bases from J; bases unmatched to any gene: 5. This CDR3 comprises 14 residues.